The rows below give T cell receptor beta chains drawn from one sample of a study of blood T cell repertoires in COVID-19. Some clones are missing from TCRdb's copy, which holds only in-frame ones; the method was immunoSEQ multiplex PCR. The sample has approximately 110,000 clones, roughly 84% seen once. The sequenced sample was peripheral blood. The receptors were gathered from a middle-aged man with acute or convalescent COVID-19. Each CDR3 is given with its conserved first and last residue. The order of the fields is clone size, V gene, J gene, D gene, CDR3 DNA, CDR3 protein. D genes are given only for firm matches. For some rows the clone size is stated as once, few or many, or as a class when expanded; others skip it.

size: NA; V: TRBV29-1; J: TRBJ1-1; D: NA; DNA: TGCAGCGTCCGAGGCATACCGCAGGGCAACACTGAAGCTTTCTTT; CDR3: CSVRGIPQGNTEAFF
size: NA; V: TRBV5-1; J: TRBJ2-3; D: TRBD1; DNA: TGCGCCAGCAGCTTCCACCTGGGACAGGGCACAGATACGCAGTATTTT; CDR3: CASSFHLGQGTDTQYF
size: NA; V: TRBV4-2; J: TRBJ2-7; D: NA; DNA: TGTGCCAGCAGCCCAAACATGTACGAGCAGTACTTC; CDR3: CASSPNMYEQYF
size: NA; V: TRBV18; J: TRBJ1-4; D: NA; DNA: TGTGCCAGCTCGCGGGGATCTAATGAAAAACTGTTTTTT; CDR3: CASSRGSNEKLFF
size: few; V: TRBV6-5; J: TRBJ2-5; D: TRBD2; DNA: TGTGCCAGCGGGGACGACGGGGGGGCAGAGACCCAGTACTTC; CDR3: CASGDDGGAETQYF
size: NA; V: TRBV6-5; J: TRBJ2-7; D: NA; DNA: TGTGCCAGCAGAGGGGACAAGAGCTCCTACGAGCAGTACTTC; CDR3: CASRGDKSSYEQYF
size: NA; V: TRBV24-1; J: TRBJ1-2; D: NA; DNA: TGTGCCACCAGTGATTTGGAGGGCTTCTATGGCTACACCTTC; CDR3: CATSDLEGFYGYTF
size: NA; V: TRBV6-5; J: TRBJ2-2; D: NA; DNA: TGTGCCAGCAGATACCGGGATTTAGACACCGGGGAGCTGTTTTTT; CDR3: CASRYRDLDTGELFF
size: NA; V: TRBV6-5; J: TRBJ1-3; D: NA; DNA: TGTGCCAGCAGACCAACGGGGGGCTCTGGAAACACCATATATTTT; CDR3: CASRPTGGSGNTIYF
size: NA; V: TRBV5-1; J: TRBJ2-7; D: TRBD2; DNA: TGCGCCAGCAGCCTGGGACTAGCGGCCGAGCAGTACTTC; CDR3: CASSLGLAAEQYF
size: few; V: TRBV30; J: TRBJ1-6; D: NA; DNA: TGTGCCTGGAGTCCCACAGGGATTTCACCCCTCCACTTT; CDR3: CAWSPTGISPLHF
size: NA; V: TRBV6-5; J: TRBJ2-2; D: TRBD1; DNA: TGTGCCAGCGCCGGACAGGGTACCGGGGAGCTGTTTTTT; CDR3: CASAGQGTGELFF
size: NA; V: TRBV7-6; J: TRBJ2-5; D: TRBD2; DNA: TGTGCCAGCAGCTCGGGACTAGCGGAGACCCAGTACTTC; CDR3: CASSSGLAETQYF
size: NA; V: TRBV7-9; J: TRBJ2-7; D: NA; DNA: TGTGCCAGCAGCGGTGGGGCAGTCGAGCAGTACTTC; CDR3: CASSGGAVEQYF
size: NA; V: TRBV6-6; J: TRBJ2-2; D: TRBD2; DNA: TGTGCCAGCAGTCTAGCGGGGGGCCTGTACACCGGGGAGCTGTTTTTT; CDR3: CASSLAGGLYTGELFF
size: NA; V: TRBV29-1; J: TRBJ1-1; D: TRBD1; DNA: TGCAGCGGAGACAGGGGTGTGACGACTGAAGCTTTCTTT; CDR3: CSGDRGVTTEAFF
size: NA; V: TRBV4-1; J: TRBJ2-7; D: TRBD1; DNA: TGCGCCAGCAGCCAAGGGACAGGGGGTTTAACCGAGCAGTACTTC; CDR3: CASSQGTGGLTEQYF